The 5 T cell receptor beta chains listed next were all sequenced from one sample in a study of T cells in localized non-small cell lung cancer. Some clones are missing from TCRdb's copy, which holds only in-frame ones; the method was immunoSEQ multiplex PCR. The table has some 25,000 clones, approximately 84% seen once; the top ten hold 5.8%. The specimen comprised peripheral blood, sampled before any cancer treatment. These receptors originate from a male donor older than 55 with stage II squamous cell lung carcinoma.

This chain links TRBV6-1 with TRBJ2-1, with D possibly called TRBD1 or TRBD2 (5 bases each). Germline CDR1 and CDR2: MNHNS and SASEGT. Trimming took 2 bases from V and 15 from J, leaving 11 bases between them. This CDR3 contains 11 residues. The CDR3 reads CASSERWDRFF. In nucleotides, the CDR3 is TGTGCCAGCAGTGAAAGATGGGACCGGTTCTTC.

The V gene is TRBV5-6, the J gene TRBJ1-2; 7 bases match TRBD1. This CDR3 comprises 13 residues. Germline V gives CDR1 SGHDT, CDR2 YYEEEE. The V segment lost 2 bases and the J segment 8 bases; nucleotides outside the gene matches: 6. The CDR3 loop reads CASSFTGVDGYTF. CDR3 nucleotide sequence: TGTGCCAGCAGCTTTACAGGGGTAGACGGCTACACCTTC.

The J gene is TRBJ2-2, the V gene TRBV2; 9 nucleotides match TRBD1. Germline V gene lookup returns CDR1 SNHLY and CDR2 FYNNEI. The junction had 8 bases not matched to a gene; V was cut back by 8 bases and J by 4 bases. CDR3 length: 15 amino acids. Here the CDR3 reads CASGGGTGFTGELFF. CDR3 coding DNA: TGTGCCAGCGGGGGCGGGACAGGGTTCACCGGGGAGCTGTTTTTT.

The chain uses TRBV19 and TRBJ2-1; 8 nucleotides match TRBD1. CDR3 size: 15 residues. The V segment lost 3 bases and the J segment 9 bases; nucleotides outside the gene matches: 10. CDR1 LNHDA and CDR2 SQIVND come from the germline V gene (reference sequence). The CDR3 sequence: CASSISGTGFGEQFF. The DNA of the CDR3 is TGTGCCAGTAGTATCTCCGGGACAGGTTTTGGTGAGCAGTTCTTC.

This clone was counted only a few times. The chain combines TRBV25-1 with TRBJ1-6; D is possibly TRBD1 (5 bases). The CDR3 covers 14 residues. Germline V gene sequence: CDR1 MGHDK, CDR2 SYGVNS. Trimming shortened V by 4 bases and J by 8 bases, and 12 bases separated the two germline ends. Here the CDR3 reads CASSAWDGYSPLHF. In DNA form, the CDR3 reads TGTGCCAGCAGTGCCTGGGACGGCTATTCACCCCTCCACTTT.